Listed below are T cell receptor beta chains from one sample, sequenced in a study of identical twins. TCRdb re-called the 5' RACE reads with MiXCR, one entry per CDR3 protein. The sample has approximately 250,000 distinct CDR3 sequences; 6.5% are singletons. These data also featured in a second study, about T cells expressing NK-cell markers.

What was sequenced was CD8+ T cells sorted from blood. All receptors derive from a woman aged 18-29 years in good health. Both conserved end residues are part of each CDR3. D genes are given only for firm matches. Size values are once, few and many counts, or a class for expanded clones, and some rows have none.

>TRBJ2-3|TRBV13|few|NA
TGTGCCAGCAGCTATGAGGATACGCAGTATTTT
CASSYEDTQYF
>TRBJ2-2|TRBV6-2/TRBV6-3|NA|NA
TGTGCCAGCAGACCTCAGAAGGGTTCGAGGACCGGGGAGCTGTTTTTT
CASRPQKGSRTGELFF
>TRBJ2-3|TRBV27|NA|NA
TGTGCCAGCAGTTTTTTTGGACAGAACCACCCAGATACGCAGTATTTT
CASSFFGQNHPDTQYF
>TRBJ2-5|TRBV9|few|NA
TGTGCCAGCAGCGTAGCTACGGGAACCCAAGAGACCCAGTACTTC
CASSVATGTQETQYF
>TRBJ1-1|TRBV18|few|TRBD1
TGTGCCAGCTCACCTCGGACAGGGGGAACTGAAGCTTTCTTT
CASSPRTGGTEAFF
>TRBJ2-5|TRBV6-1|NA|NA
TGTGCCAGCAGGCCCCTCGCCGGAGGGCGAGAGACCCAGTACTTC
CASRPLAGGRETQYF
>TRBJ2-7|TRBV9|NA|NA
TGTGCCAGCAGCCCCTCCCCGGTCGAGCAGTACTTC
CASSPSPVEQYF
>TRBJ2-1|TRBV12-3/TRBV12-4|many|TRBD1
TGTGCCAGCAGTATCCCCGGACAGGGGGCCTACAATGAGCAGTTCTTC
CASSIPGQGAYNEQFF
>TRBJ1-1|TRBV4-2|few|NA
TGTGCCAGCAGCCAAGCGGGGGCGCGGGGCACTGAAGCTTTCTTT
CASSQAGARGTEAFF
>TRBJ1-5|TRBV7-6|many|NA
TGTGCCAGCAGCTTAGTCCCTCAGGACTCCTATAGCAATCAGCCCCAGCATTTT
CASSLVPQDSYSNQPQHF
>TRBJ1-2|TRBV12-3/TRBV12-4|few|NA
TGTGCCAGCAGTTTGGGGAACATGGGCTACACCTTC
CASSLGNMGYTF
>TRBJ2-7|TRBV12-3/TRBV12-4|NA|NA
TGTGCCAGCAGAGGGGGATTCTCCTACGAGCAGTACTTC
CASRGGFSYEQYF
>TRBJ2-1|TRBV30|few|TRBD2
TGTGCCTGGACCCCGACTAGCGGGAGGGTTTATGGTGAGCAGTTCTTC
CAWTPTSGRVYGEQFF
>TRBJ2-7|TRBV6-2/TRBV6-3|NA|NA
TGTGCCAGCAGTTACTCGAGTAGCGTCAGCGAGCAGTACTTC
CASSYSSSVSEQYF
>TRBJ2-5|TRBV20-1|NA|TRBD2
TGCAGTGCTTTATTGGGACTAGCGGGGGGAACGTACCAAGAGACCCAGTACTTC
CSALLGLAGGTYQETQYF
>TRBJ2-7|TRBV2|NA|TRBD1
TGTGCCAGAGGACAGGGAGCAAGCGAGCAGTACTTC
CARGQGASEQYF
>TRBJ2-2|TRBV6-4|many|NA
TGTGCCAGCAGTGACTCGATCTACACCGGGGAGCTGTTTTTT
CASSDSIYTGELFF
>TRBJ2-3|TRBV7-9|few|TRBD2
TGTGCCAGCAGCCGACCAGCGGGATCTACGCAGTATTTT
CASSRPAGSTQYF
>TRBJ1-2|TRBV20-1|few|NA
TGCAGTGCTCCGAGAACAGGGAAATACGGCTACACCTTC
CSAPRTGKYGYTF
>TRBJ2-7|TRBV3-1|many|TRBD2
TGTGCCAGCAGCCAAGTTACACTAGCGGGGCCTACCTACGAGCAGTACTTC
CASSQVTLAGPTYEQYF
>TRBJ1-1|TRBV12-3/TRBV12-4|few|TRBD1
TGTGCCAGCAGATCCGGACAGGGCTTGACTGAAGCTTTCTTT
CASRSGQGLTEAFF
>TRBJ1-6|TRBV12-3/TRBV12-4|many|TRBD1
TGTGCCAGCAGTCCCAAGGACAGGGACTCACCCCTCCACTTT
CASSPKDRDSPLHF
>TRBJ1-2|TRBV27|many|NA
TGTGCCAGCAGAAACAGTAAAGGCTATGGCTACACCTTC
CASRNSKGYGYTF
>TRBJ1-4|TRBV7-2|NA|NA
TGTGCCAGCAGCTACGTGGGGAAGAATGAAAAACTGTTTTTT
CASSYVGKNEKLFF